These T cell receptor beta chains were read from a single sample in a study of blood T cell repertoires in COVID-19. Clones were sequenced by immunoSEQ multiplex PCR, and TCRdb holds only the in-frame ones, with some missing. The sample records about 190,000 clones, 84% being singletons. The sample comprised peripheral blood. These receptors came from a woman aged 70-85 years with active or convalescent COVID-19. Each CDR3 is given with its conserved first and last residue. D genes are given only for firm matches. Size is omitted from some rows. Given values are once, few, many or a class for expanded clones.

>-|-|TRBV7-6|TRBJ1-1
TGTGCCAGCAGCTCCCAGGAGGTGGGCATGAACACTGAAGCTTTCTTT
CASSSQEVGMNTEAFF
>once|-|TRBV30|TRBJ1-1
TGTGCCTGGAGTGACGGGGGGCACACTGAAGCTTTCTTT
CAWSDGGHTEAFF
>once|TRBD2|TRBV2|TRBJ2-2
TGTGCCAGCTCCGGGAGGGCTGTCACCGGGGAGCTGTTTTTT
CASSGRAVTGELFF
>once|-|TRBV15|TRBJ2-7
TGTGCCACCAGCAGATCCACAGGGATCCCCTACGAGCAGTACTTC
CATSRSTGIPYEQYF
>-|TRBD2|TRBV9|TRBJ2-1
TGTGCCAGCAGCGACGGACTAGCGGGAGCCTACAATGAGCAGTTCTTC
CASSDGLAGAYNEQFF
>-|TRBD2|TRBV28|TRBJ2-2
TGTGCCAGCATACCACATCCCCCCGGGACTAGAAGGACCGGGGAGCTGTTTTTT
CASIPHPPGTRRTGELFF
>-|TRBD1|TRBV27|TRBJ2-2
TGTGCCAGCAGTTTAAGGACAGGGACGAACACCGGGGAGCTGTTTTTT
CASSLRTGTNTGELFF
>-|TRBD2|TRBV5-1|TRBJ2-2
TGCGCCAGCAGAGCCGCCGCGGGAGTCACCGGGGAGCTGTTTTTT
CASRAAAGVTGELFF
>-|TRBD1|TRBV4-2|TRBJ1-3
TGTGCCAGCAGCCAAGAGTGGGGACAGGGGGCGCGAGGAAACACCATATATTTT
CASSQEWGQGARGNTIYF
>-|-|TRBV6-5|TRBJ2-7
TGTGCCAGCAGTTACTCGGGGGGAGCGTTATACGAGCAGTACTTC
CASSYSGGALYEQYF
>-|-|TRBV6-5|TRBJ2-2
TGTGCCAGCAGTTACCGTACATTCTCCGGGGAGCTGTTTTTT
CASSYRTFSGELFF
>-|-|TRBV28|TRBJ1-3
TGTGCCAGCAGTTTTTCAGGGCCCCCCGGAAACACCATATATTTT
CASSFSGPPGNTIYF
>-|-|TRBV28|TRBJ1-4
TGTGCCAGCAGTTTACTCCTGGCAGGGTCAAATGAAAAACTGTTTTTT
CASSLLLAGSNEKLFF
>-|TRBD2|TRBV5-1|TRBJ2-7
TGCGCCAGCAGCTTTGGGGGGACTACCGAAAACGAGCAGTACTTC
CASSFGGTTENEQYF
>-|-|TRBV7-9|TRBJ2-3
TGTGCCAGCAGCTTAATCGGGGGAAGCACAGATACGCAGTATTTT
CASSLIGGSTDTQYF
>-|TRBD1|TRBV3-1/TRBV3-2|TRBJ1-6
TGTGCCAGCAGCTACCGGGACAGAAATTCACCCCTCCACTTT
CASSYRDRNSPLHF
>-|TRBD1|TRBV18|TRBJ1-2
TGTGCCAGCTCACCGAAATACCCTTACGGACAGGGGGCGAATGAATATGGCTACACCTTC
CASSPKYPYGQGANEYGYTF
>-|TRBD2|TRBV18|TRBJ2-7
TGTGCCAGCTCCCCAGCCGCGGGGGGTGACGAGCAGTACTTC
CASSPAAGGDEQYF
>-|TRBD2|TRBV10-3|TRBJ2-7
TGTGCCATCAGTGAGTTAGCTAGCGGCTTTTACGAGCAGTACTTC
CAISELASGFYEQYF
>once|TRBD1|TRBV6-5|TRBJ2-7
TGTGCCAGCAGTACAGCCGGGACAGGGAGAGACGAGCAGTACTTC
CASSTAGTGRDEQYF
>-|TRBD1|TRBV27|TRBJ1-6
TGTGCCAGCAGCGACAGGGCTGGCAATTCACCCCTCCACTTT
CASSDRAGNSPLHF
>once|TRBD2|TRBV19|TRBJ2-7
TGTGCCAGTAGTATGAGTGTGGGGACTAGCGTGTACGAGCAGTACTTC
CASSMSVGTSVYEQYF
>-|TRBD2|TRBV3-1/TRBV3-2|TRBJ2-7
TGTGCCAGCAGCCAAGCTAGCGGGAGGATCTACGAGCAGTACTTC
CASSQASGRIYEQYF
>-|TRBD1|TRBV7-6|TRBJ2-7
TGTGCCAGCAGCTCCTCCGGGACAGGGAGCTACGAGCAGTACTTC
CASSSSGTGSYEQYF
>-|-|TRBV28|TRBJ2-1
TGTGCCAGCAGTTTACAGTTAAATGAGCAGTTCTTC
CASSLQLNEQFF
>-|-|TRBV7-8|TRBJ1-2
TGTGCCAGCAGCTTTCCCCCTCCGGGTTACTATGGCTACACCTTC
CASSFPPPGYYGYTF
>-|-|TRBV28|TRBJ1-2
TGTGCCAGCGAACAGGATCGGTATGTCTACACCTTC
CASEQDRYVYTF
>-|TRBD1|TRBV18|TRBJ1-1
TGTGCCAGCTCGAGGCCGGGACAGGGGTCGACTGAAGCTTTCTTT
CASSRPGQGSTEAFF
>-|-|TRBV11-2|TRBJ2-6
TGTGCCAGCAGCCCCGGGGGGCTCTCTGGGGCCAACGTCCTGACTTTC
CASSPGGLSGANVLTF
>-|-|TRBV10-3|TRBJ1-5
TGTGCCATCAGGGACAGAAGCAATCAGCCCCAGCATTTT
CAIRDRSNQPQHF
>-|TRBD2|TRBV27|TRBJ2-7
TGTGCCAGCAGTCACGGGACTAGCGAGCAGTACTTC
CASSHGTSEQYF
>-|TRBD2|TRBV29-1|TRBJ2-1
TGCAGCGTTGAGGCTAGCGGGAGGGCCGGGCACAATGAGCAGTTCTTC
CSVEASGRAGHNEQFF
>-|-|TRBV6-5|TRBJ1-2
TGTGCCAGCAGCGTCGGAGGTAGTAACTATGGCTACACCTTC
CASSVGGSNYGYTF